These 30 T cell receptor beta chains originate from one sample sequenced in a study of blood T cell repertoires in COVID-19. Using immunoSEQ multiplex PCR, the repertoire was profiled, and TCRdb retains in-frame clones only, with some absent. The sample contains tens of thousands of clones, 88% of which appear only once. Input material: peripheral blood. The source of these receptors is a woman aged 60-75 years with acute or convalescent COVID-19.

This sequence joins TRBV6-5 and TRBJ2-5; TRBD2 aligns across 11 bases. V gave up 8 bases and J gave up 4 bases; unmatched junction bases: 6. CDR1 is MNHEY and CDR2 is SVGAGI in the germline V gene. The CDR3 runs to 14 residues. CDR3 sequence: CASQASGGRETQYF. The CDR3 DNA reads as TGTGCCAGCCAAGCTAGCGGGGGGAGAGAGACCCAGTACTTC.

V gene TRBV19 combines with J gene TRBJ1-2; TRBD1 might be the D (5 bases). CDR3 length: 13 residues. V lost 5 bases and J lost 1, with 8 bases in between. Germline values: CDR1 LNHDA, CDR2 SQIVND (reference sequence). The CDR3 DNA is TGTGCCAGTAGTCTCAGGGTTAACTATGGCTACACCTTC. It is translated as CASSLRVNYGYTF.

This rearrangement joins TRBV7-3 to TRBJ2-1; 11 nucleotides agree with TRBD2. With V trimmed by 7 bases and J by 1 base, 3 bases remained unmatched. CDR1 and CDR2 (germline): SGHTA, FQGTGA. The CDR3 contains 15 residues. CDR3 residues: CASTRLAGSYNEQFF. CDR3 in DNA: TGTGCCAGCACTAGACTAGCGGGGTCCTACAATGAGCAGTTCTTC. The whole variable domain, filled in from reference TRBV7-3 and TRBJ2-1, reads GAGVSQTPSNKVTEKGKYVELRCDPISGHTALYWYRQSLGQGPEFLIYFQGTGAADDSGLPNDRFFAVRPEGSVSTLKIQRTERGDSAVYLCASTRLAGSYNEQFFGPGTRLTVL.

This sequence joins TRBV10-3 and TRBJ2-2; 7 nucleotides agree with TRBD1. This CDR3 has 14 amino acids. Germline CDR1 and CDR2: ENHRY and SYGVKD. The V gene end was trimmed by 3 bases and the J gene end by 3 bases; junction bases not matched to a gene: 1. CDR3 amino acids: CAISDGQDTGELFF. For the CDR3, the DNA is TGTGCCATCAGTGACGGACAGGACACCGGGGAGCTGTTTTTT.

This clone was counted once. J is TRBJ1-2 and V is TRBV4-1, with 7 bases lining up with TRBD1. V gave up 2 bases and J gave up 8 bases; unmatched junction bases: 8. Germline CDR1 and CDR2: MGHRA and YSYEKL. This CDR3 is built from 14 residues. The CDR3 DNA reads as TGCGCCAGCAGCCAAATCGGACAGGACGAGGGCTACACCTTC. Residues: CASSQIGQDEGYTF.

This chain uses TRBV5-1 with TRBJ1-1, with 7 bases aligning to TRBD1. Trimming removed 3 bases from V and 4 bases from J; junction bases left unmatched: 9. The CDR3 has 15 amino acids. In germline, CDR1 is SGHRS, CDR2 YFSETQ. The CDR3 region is CASSSVQGLGTEAFF. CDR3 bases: TGCGCCAGCAGCTCGGTACAGGGGTTGGGCACTGAAGCTTTCTTT.

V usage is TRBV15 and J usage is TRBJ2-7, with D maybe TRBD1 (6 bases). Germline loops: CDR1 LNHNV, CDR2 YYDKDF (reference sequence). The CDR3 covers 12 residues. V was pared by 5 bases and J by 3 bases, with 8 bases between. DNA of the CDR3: TGTGCCACCAGCGCGACAGGCTACGAGCAGTACGTC. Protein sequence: CATSATGYEQYV.

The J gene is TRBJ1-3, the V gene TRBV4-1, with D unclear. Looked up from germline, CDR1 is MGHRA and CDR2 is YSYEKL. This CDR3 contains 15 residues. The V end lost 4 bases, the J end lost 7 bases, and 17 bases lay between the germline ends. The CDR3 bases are TGCGCCAGCAGCCCTTCTGGGTTAATGAGGAACACCATATATTTT. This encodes CASSPSGLMRNTIYF.

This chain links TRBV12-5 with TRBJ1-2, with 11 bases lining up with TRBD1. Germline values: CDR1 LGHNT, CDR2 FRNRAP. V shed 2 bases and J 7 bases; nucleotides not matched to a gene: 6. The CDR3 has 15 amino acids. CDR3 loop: CASGLPGTGGSGYTF. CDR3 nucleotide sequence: TGTGCTAGTGGTTTGCCCGGGACAGGGGGTTCTGGCTACACCTTC.

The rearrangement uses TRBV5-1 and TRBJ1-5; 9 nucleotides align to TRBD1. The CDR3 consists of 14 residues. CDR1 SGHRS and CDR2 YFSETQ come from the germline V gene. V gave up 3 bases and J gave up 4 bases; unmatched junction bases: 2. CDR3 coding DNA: TGCGCCAGCAGCTCGACAGGGGGAAATCAGCCCCAGCATTTT. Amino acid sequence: CASSSTGGNQPQHF. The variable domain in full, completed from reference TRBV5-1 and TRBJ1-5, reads KAGVTQTPRYLIKTRGQQVTLSCSPISGHRSVSWYQQTPGQGLQFLFEYFSETQRNKGNFPGRFSGRQFSNSRSEMNVSTLELGDSALYLCASSSTGGNQPQHFGDGTRLSIL.

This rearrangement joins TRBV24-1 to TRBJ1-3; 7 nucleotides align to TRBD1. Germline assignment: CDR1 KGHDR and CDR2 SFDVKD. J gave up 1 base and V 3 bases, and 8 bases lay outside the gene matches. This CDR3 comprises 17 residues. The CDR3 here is CATSDPRDSPSGNTIYF. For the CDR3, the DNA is TGTGCCACCAGTGATCCCCGGGACAGCCCTTCTGGAAACACCATATATTTT.

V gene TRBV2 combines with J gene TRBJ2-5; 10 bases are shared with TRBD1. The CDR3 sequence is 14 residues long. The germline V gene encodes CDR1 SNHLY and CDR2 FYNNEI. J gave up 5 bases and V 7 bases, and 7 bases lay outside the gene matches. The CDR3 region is CASTAGQGGETQYF. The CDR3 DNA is TGTGCCAGCACCGCCGGACAGGGGGGGGAGACCCAGTACTTC.

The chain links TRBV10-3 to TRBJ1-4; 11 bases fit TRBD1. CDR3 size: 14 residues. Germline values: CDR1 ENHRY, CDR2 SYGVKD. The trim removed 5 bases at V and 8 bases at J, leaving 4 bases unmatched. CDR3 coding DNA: TGTGCCATCAGTTCCGGGACAGGGGGAGAAAAACTGTTTTTT. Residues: CAISSGTGGEKLFF.

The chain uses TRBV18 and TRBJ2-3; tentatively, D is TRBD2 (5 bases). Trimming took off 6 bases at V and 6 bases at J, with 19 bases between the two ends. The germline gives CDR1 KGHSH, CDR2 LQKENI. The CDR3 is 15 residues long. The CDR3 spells CASSRPGLREDTQYF. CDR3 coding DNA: TGTGCCAGCTCGCGACCGGGCCTAAGGGAGGATACGCAGTATTTT.

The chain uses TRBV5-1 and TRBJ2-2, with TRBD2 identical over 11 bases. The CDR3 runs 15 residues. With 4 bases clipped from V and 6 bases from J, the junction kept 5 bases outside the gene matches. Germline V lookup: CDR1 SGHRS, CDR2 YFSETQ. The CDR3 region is CASSDLTSGAGELFF. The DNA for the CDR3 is TGCGCCAGCAGCGATCTGACTAGCGGGGCCGGGGAGCTGTTTTTT.

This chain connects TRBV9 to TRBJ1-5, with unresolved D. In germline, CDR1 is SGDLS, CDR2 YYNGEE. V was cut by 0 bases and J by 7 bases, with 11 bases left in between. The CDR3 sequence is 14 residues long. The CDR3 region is CASSVAPDQQPQHF. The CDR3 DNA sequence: TGTGCCAGCAGCGTAGCCCCAGATCAGCAGCCCCAGCATTTT.

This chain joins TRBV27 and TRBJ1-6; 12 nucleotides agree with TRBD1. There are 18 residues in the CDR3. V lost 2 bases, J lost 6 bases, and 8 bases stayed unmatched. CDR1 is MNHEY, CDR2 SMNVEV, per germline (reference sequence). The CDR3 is CASSLRDRGRRSNSPLHF. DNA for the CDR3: TGTGCCAGCAGTTTACGGGACAGGGGGCGTAGGAGTAATTCACCCCTCCACTTT.

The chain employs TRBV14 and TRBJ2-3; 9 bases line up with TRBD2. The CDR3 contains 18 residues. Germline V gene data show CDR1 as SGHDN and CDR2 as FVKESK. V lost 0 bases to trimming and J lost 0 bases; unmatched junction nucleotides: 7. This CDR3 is CASSQDLGRGGSTDTQYF. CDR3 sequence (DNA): TGTGCCAGCAGCCAAGATTTGGGGCGGGGGGGCAGCACAGATACGCAGTATTTT.

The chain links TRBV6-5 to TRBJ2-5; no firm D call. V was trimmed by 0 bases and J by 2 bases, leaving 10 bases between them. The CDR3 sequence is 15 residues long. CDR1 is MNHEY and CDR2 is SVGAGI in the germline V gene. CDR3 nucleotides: TGTGCCAGCAGTTACTCGATTGTCCAGCAAGAGACCCAGTACTTC. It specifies CASSYSIVQQETQYF.

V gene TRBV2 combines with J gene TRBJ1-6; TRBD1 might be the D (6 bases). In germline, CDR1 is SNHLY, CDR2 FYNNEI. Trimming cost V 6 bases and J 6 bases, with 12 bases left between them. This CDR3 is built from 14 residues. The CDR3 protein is CASRQGGGNSPLHF. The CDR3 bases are TGTGCCAGCAGACAGGGTGGAGGTAATTCACCCCTCCACTTT.

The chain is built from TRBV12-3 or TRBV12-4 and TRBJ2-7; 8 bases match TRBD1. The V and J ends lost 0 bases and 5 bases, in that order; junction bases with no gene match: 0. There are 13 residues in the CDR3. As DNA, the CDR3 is TGTGCCAGCAGTTTAGCGGACAGGGACGAGCAGTACGTC. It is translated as CASSLADRDEQYV.

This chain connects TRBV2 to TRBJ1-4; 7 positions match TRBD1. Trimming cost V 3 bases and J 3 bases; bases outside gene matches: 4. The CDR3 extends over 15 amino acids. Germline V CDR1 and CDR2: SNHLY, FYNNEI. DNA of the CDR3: TGTGCCAGCAGTGATTCAGACAGGGCTAATGAAAAACTGTTTTTT. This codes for CASSDSDRANEKLFF.

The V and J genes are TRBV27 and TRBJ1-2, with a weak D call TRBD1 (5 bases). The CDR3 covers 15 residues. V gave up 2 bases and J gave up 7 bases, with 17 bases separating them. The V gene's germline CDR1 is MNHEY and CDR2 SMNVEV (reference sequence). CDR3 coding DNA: TGTGCCAGCAGTTTAAATGACAGAAGCTCCCTTGGCTACACCTTC. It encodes CASSLNDRSSLGYTF.

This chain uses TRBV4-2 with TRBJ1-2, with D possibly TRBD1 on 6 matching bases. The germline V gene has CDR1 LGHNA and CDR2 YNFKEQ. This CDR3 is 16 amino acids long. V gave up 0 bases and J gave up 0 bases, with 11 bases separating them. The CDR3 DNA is TGTGCCAGCAGCCAAGAGGGGGACACAGCTAACTATGGCTACACCTTC. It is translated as CASSQEGDTANYGYTF.

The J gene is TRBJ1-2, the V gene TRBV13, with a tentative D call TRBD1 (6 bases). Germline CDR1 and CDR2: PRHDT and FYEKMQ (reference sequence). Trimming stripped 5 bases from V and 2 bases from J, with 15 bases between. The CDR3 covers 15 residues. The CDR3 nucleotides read TGTGCCAGCAGCGCAACAAACAGGGAAAACTATGGCTACACCTTC. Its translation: CASSATNRENYGYTF.

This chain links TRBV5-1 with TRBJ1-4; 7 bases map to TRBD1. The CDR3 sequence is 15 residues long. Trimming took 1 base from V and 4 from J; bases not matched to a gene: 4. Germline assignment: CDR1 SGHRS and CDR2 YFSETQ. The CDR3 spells CASSLRGPDNEKLFF. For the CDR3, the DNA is TGCGCCAGCAGCTTGAGGGGGCCCGATAATGAAAAACTGTTTTTT.

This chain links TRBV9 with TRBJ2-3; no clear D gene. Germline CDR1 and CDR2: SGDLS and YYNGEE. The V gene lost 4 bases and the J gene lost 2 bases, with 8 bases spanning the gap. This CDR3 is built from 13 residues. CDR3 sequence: CASSPTPTDTQYF. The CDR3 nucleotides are TGTGCCAGCAGCCCTACCCCCACAGATACGCAGTATTTT.

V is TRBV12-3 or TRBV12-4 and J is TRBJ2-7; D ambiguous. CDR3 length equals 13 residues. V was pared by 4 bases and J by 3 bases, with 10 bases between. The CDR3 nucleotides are TGTGCCAGCAGTTCCCGGCCAGGCTACGAGCAGTACGTC. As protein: CASSSRPGYEQYV.

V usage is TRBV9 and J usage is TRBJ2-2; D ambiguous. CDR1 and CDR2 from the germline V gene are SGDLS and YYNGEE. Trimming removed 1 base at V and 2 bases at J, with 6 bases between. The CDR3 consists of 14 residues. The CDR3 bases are TGTGCCAGCAGCGTACGCAGAAACACCGGGGAGCTGTTTTTT. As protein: CASSVRRNTGELFF.

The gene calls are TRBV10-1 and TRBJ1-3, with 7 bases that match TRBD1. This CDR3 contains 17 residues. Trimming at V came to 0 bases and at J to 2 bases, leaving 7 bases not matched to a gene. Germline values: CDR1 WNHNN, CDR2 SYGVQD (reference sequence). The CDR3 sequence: CASSESPDRVPGNTIYF. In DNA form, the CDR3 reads TGCGCCAGCAGTGAGTCGCCCGACAGGGTCCCTGGAAACACCATATATTTT.